These 13 T cell receptor beta chains were sequenced from one sample in a study of Tregs in tolerant kidney transplant recipients. Only in-frame clones appear in the TCRdb table, and some are missing; sequencing was by immunoSEQ multiplex PCR. The table records around 70,000 clones, roughly 92% of them present only once. The material sequenced was CD8+ T cells from blood, taken before the transplant. The receptors come from a human donor who received a combined kidney and bone marrow transplant.

The chain links TRBV13 to TRBJ1-3; 7 positions agree with TRBD1. Unmatched junction bases numbered 4, after V lost 4 bases and J lost 4 bases. The V gene's germline CDR1 is PRHDT and CDR2 FYEKMQ (reference sequence). The CDR3 totals 14 residues. For the CDR3, the DNA is TGTGCCAGCAGCTCTGAGACAGGGGGAAACACCATATATTTT. Its translation is CASSSETGGNTIYF.

This clone was picked up a small number of times. V and J are TRBV4-2 and TRBJ2-6; unclear D gene. With 1 base removed from V and 0 bases from J, the gap between germline ends came to 7 bases. The CDR3 has 16 residues. Germline lookup yields CDR1 LGHNA and CDR2 YNFKEQ. CDR3 coding DNA: TGTGCCAGCAGCCAAGGTGAGATCTCTGGGGCCAACGTCCTGACTTTC. Amino acids: CASSQGEISGANVLTF.

This chain connects TRBV7-6 to TRBJ2-1; the D is unclear. Trimming stripped 1 base from V and 5 bases from J, with 3 bases between. CDR3 size: 12 residues. Germline V lookup: CDR1 SGHVS, CDR2 FNYEAQ. CDR3 loop: CASSLVNNEQFF. CDR3 sequence (DNA): TGTGCCAGCAGCTTAGTTAACAATGAGCAGTTCTTC.

DNA for the CDR3: TGTGCCAGTAGTATAGGGACAGGGCGGTTCGAGCAGTACTTC. Residues: CASSIGTGRFEQYF. This chain links TRBV19 with TRBJ2-7; TRBD1 agrees at 8 bases. The CDR3 consists of 14 residues. Per the germline V gene, CDR1 is LNHDA and CDR2 is SQIVND (reference sequence). Trimming removed 1 base from V and 6 bases from J; junction bases left unmatched: 5.

This clone occurred once. The V gene is TRBV4-3, the J gene TRBJ1-1; D may be TRBD1 (5 bases). The CDR3 totals 15 residues. Trimming removed 4 bases from V and 1 base from J, with 13 bases in between. Germline CDR1 reads LGHNA; CDR2 reads YSLEER. CDR3 nucleotide sequence: TGCGCCAGCAGCCCAAGGGGCGGACGGAACACTGAAGCTTTCTTT. Protein product: CASSPRGGRNTEAFF.

V is TRBV9 and J is TRBJ1-1; D possibly corresponds to TRBD1 (5 bases). Trimming pared 0 bases from V and 4 bases from J, leaving 10 bases between. CDR3 size: 14 residues. Germline assignment: CDR1 SGDLS and CDR2 YYNGEE. The CDR3 spells CASSVGWGVTEAFF. In nucleotides, the CDR3 is TGTGCCAGCAGCGTAGGATGGGGGGTCACTGAAGCTTTCTTT.

The chain recombines TRBV10-3 with TRBJ2-1; a possible D gene is TRBD2 (7 bases). The V gene lost 0 bases and the J gene lost 6 bases, with 15 bases spanning the gap. This CDR3 contains 16 residues. The V gene's germline CDR1 is ENHRY and CDR2 SYGVKD. Here the CDR3 DNA reads TGTGCCATCAGTGAGTCGGGGGGGGCTGGTGGCAATGAGCAGTTCTTC. Translated, it gives CAISESGGAGGNEQFF.

This sequence joins TRBV5-4 and TRBJ2-1; no firm D call. The CDR3 is 11 amino acids. Germline CDR1 reads SGHNT; CDR2 reads YYREEE (reference sequence). V was trimmed by 9 bases and J by 7 bases, leaving 11 bases between them. CDR3: CATPLGNEQFF. For the CDR3, the DNA is TGTGCCACCCCTCTCGGGAATGAGCAGTTCTTC.

This sequence joins TRBV12-5 and TRBJ2-7; D remains ambiguous. Trimming shortened V by 5 bases and J by 4 bases, and 15 bases separated the two germline ends. In germline, CDR1 is LGHNT, CDR2 FRNRAP. CDR3 length equals 14 residues. The CDR3 protein is CASGLYLPPYEQYF. CDR3 nucleotides: TGTGCTAGTGGTCTATATCTCCCCCCATACGAGCAGTACTTC.

As concerns this clone: One end of the junction fails to match germline, which may point to a read error. This same CDR3 is encoded by further DNA sequences in the sample. The V gene is TRBV7-9, the J gene TRBJ1-6, with TRBD1 as a possible D gene (5 bases). From germline, CDR1 is SEHNR and CDR2 FQNEAQ (reference sequence). The CDR3 sequence is 14 residues long. The CDR3 loop is CASSFSGGDSPLHF. The CDR3 DNA follows: TGTGCCAGCAGCTTTTCCGGGGGAGATTCCCCCCTCCACTTT.

This clone was recorded a few times. The V gene is TRBV6-7, the J gene TRBJ2-7; D remains ambiguous. TRBV6-7 qualifies as an ORF whose function is uncertain. Trimming shortened V by 0 bases and J by 7 bases, and 7 bases separated the two germline ends. CDR3 size: 12 residues. DNA for the CDR3: TGTGCCAGCAGTTACTCTACGGGTGAGCAGTACTTC. This sequence encodes CASSYSTGEQYF.

This clone was detected only a few times. The gene calls are TRBV28 and TRBJ1-2, with a weak D call TRBD1 (5 bases). In germline, CDR1 is MDHEN, CDR2 SYDVKM. The V end was cut by 3 bases, the J end by 5 bases, with 13 bases between. This CDR3 has 14 amino acids. CDR3 sequence (DNA): TGTGCCAGCAGTTTCATCGGAGCAGGGTATGGCTACACCTTC. Amino acid sequence: CASSFIGAGYGYTF.

This clone occurred once. The chain uses TRBV5-1 and TRBJ1-2, with 9 bases that match TRBD1. The CDR3 has 15 amino acids. Losses at the gene ends were 4 bases for V and 2 bases for J; bases not matched to a gene: 6. CDR1 is SGHRS, CDR2 YFSETQ, per germline. For the CDR3, the DNA is TGCGCCAGCAGCAGTACCGGGACAGGGAACTATGGCTACACCTTC. Encoded protein: CASSSTGTGNYGYTF.